This T cell receptor beta chain was identified in a study of CD8 T cells in Susac syndrome. Study conclusions and caveats: It was acknowledged in the study that its TCR sequencing and HLA analysis involved a relatively small number of individuals.

Blood CD8+ and CD4+ T cells underwent high-throughput TCR beta sequencing. Purification of the CD8+ and CD4+ T cells relied on negative isolation, and TEMRA cells underwent FACS enrichment. This CDR3 is 15 amino acids long. Germline values: CDR1 MDHEN, CDR2 SYDVKM. The V and J ends lost 3 bases and 5 bases, in that order; junction bases with no gene match: 9. A word on this clonotype: Its antigen is not known.

When the RNA was reverse transcribed, random hexamers were used with an input of about 0.45 to 1 ug. With immunoSEQ multiplex PCR, TCR beta CDR3 was amplified across 54 Vbeta and 13 Jbeta. One entry per CDR3 protein, called by TCRdb with MiXCR from the immunoSEQ multiplex PCR reads. The data contain under 200,000 distinct CDR3 sequences, about 95% of them singletons. This clonotype was sampled from a human donor with multiple sclerosis. This chain uses TRBV28 with TRBJ2-5, with 7 bases lining up with TRBD2. Specimen: CD8+ T cells from PBMCs. The CDR3 region is CASSFFLAAAETQYF. CDR3 nucleotide sequence: TGTGCCAGCAGTTTTTTTCTAGCGGCGGCGGAGACCCAGTACTTC.